This paragraph reports one T cell receptor (beta chain). Its antigen remains unknown. This CDR3 region has 17 residues. V was trimmed by 2 bases and J by 0 bases, leaving 11 bases between them. CDR1 MNHEY and CDR2 SMNVEV come from the germline V gene (reference sequence). Libraries were prepared by immunoSEQ multiplex PCR; TCRdb keeps only in-frame clonotypes and omits some of them. This sample has some 96,000 clones, with roughly 92% found just once. Every one of the patients relapsed after autologous stem cell transplantation (brentuximab vedotin exposure was variable). The source of the sample is a study of PD-1 blockade in classical Hodgkin lymphoma. Findings and caveats of the study: Partial responders and progressors had significantly lower baseline TCR diversity.

This sequence was found in a human donor with classical Hodgkin lymphoma. The genes are TRBV27 and TRBJ2-6; TRBD1 is a possible D gene (6 bases). The sequenced sample was peripheral blood mononuclear cells (PBMCs), obtained at baseline. CDR3 region: CASSLMARGSGANVLTF. CDR3 nucleotides: TGTGCCAGCAGTTTAATGGCCAGGGGCTCTGGGGCCAACGTCCTGACTTTC.